This record looks at one TCR beta chain sequence and its context. The antigen is not known. V was shortened by 2 bases and J by 0 bases, with 9 bases between the two germline ends. The CDR3 is 14 amino acids. Per germline, CDR1 SGDLS and CDR2 YYNGEE. The sample comes from a study of cytomegalovirus exposure and HLA in healthy donors. At the level of the study: Out of 398 genotyped donors, 81% belonged to the Caucasian-associated ancestry cluster. Broader study findings: Analyzed later, most CMV-associated TCR beta chains appeared HLA-restricted. It has been reported that TCR beta sequences accurately predicted the HLA-A and HLA-B alleles of most subjects. Most TCRs appeared rarely, but some public TCRs recurred in many donors.

Vbeta (60) and Jbeta (13) primers were used in the PCR. Clones were read by immunoSEQ multiplex PCR, and TCRdb kept only the in-frame ones, dropping some. The sample contains 180,000 or so clones, just over 75% of which appear only once. The sequencing input was PBMCs. V and J are TRBV9 and TRBJ2-7; D ambiguous. This receptor was obtained from a man younger than 30 in good health and CMV-seronegative. The CDR3, as DNA: TGTGCCAGCAGCGTTATTGCAGACTCCTACGAGCAGTACTTC. Its translation: CASSVIADSYEQYF.